The 18 T cell receptor beta chains below all came from one sample that was sequenced in a study of molecular identifiers for immune sequencing clone quantification. TCRdb re-derived calls from the PCR reads in MiXCR, one entry per CDR3 protein. The sample comprises 75,000 to 100,000 distinct CDR3 sequences, under 20% of which are singletons, and roughly 0.89% rests with the top ten. The sample taken for sequencing was naive CD8+ T cells from blood, with Jurkat cell RNA spiked in. As to subset: FACS-sorted CD8+CD4-CCR7+CD45RA+ naive T cells. These receptors were obtained from a human donor in good health. Some libraries in this study had Jurkat cell RNA spiked in.

The sample holds many counts of this clonotype. The chain combines TRBV30 with TRBJ2-7; TRBD1 aligns across 9 bases. Germline V gene lookup returns CDR1 GTSNPN and CDR2 SVGIG (reference sequence). V was clipped by 5 bases and J by 7 bases; unmatched bases: 12. The CDR3 covers 14 residues. The DNA for the CDR3 is TGTGCCTGGGACCCGGTACAGGGGGCGCAAGAGCAGTACTTC. This codes for CAWDPVQGAQEQYF. The full variable domain, completed using reference TRBV30 and TRBJ2-7, is SQTIHQWPATLVQPVGSPLSLECTVEGTSNPNLYWYRQAAGRGLQLLFYSVGIGQISSEVPQNLSASRPQDRQFILSSKKLLLSDSGFYLCAWDPVQGAQEQYFGPGTRLTVT.

Ten or more counts support this clonotype. The genes are TRBV20-1 and TRBJ1-1; D is unresolved. Germline CDR1 DFQATT, CDR2 SNEGSKA (reference sequence). CDR3 size: 12 residues. V dropped 3 bases and J dropped 0 bases, with 5 bases sitting between them. CDR3: CSARDMNTEAFF. The CDR3 region has the DNA TGCAGTGCTAGGGATATGAACACTGAAGCTTTCTTT.

Comments on this clonotype: At one of its ends the junction is not consistent with the germline gene, which may arise from a read error. This chain uses TRBV19 with TRBJ1-5; D gene uncertain. The germline V gene encodes CDR1 LNHDA and CDR2 SQIVND (reference sequence). This CDR3 spans 15 amino acids. CDR3 bases: TGTGCCAGTAGTTTAGATCAGATGGGCAATCAGCCCCAGCATTTT. As protein: CASSLDQMGNQPQHF.

Notes on this clonotype: This could be a read error, since a much larger clone is one nucleotide away. This CDR3 is missing its conserved last phenylalanine or tryptophan, likely due to a read error. This chain links TRBV19 with TRBJ2-7; D is unclear. Trimming removed 6 bases at V and 2 bases at J, with 2 bases between. Germline V gene data show CDR1 as LNHDA and CDR2 as SQIVND (reference sequence). CDR3 size: 10 residues. This CDR3 reads CASRPYEQYS. The CDR3 DNA is TGTGCCAGTAGGCCCTACGAGCAGTACTCC.

There are a few counts of this clonotype. The J gene is TRBJ1-1, the V gene TRBV28, with a possible D match to TRBD1 (6 bases). CDR1 is MDHEN, CDR2 SYDVKM, per germline. The CDR3 has 15 amino acids. Trimming pared 6 bases from V and 5 bases from J, leaving 19 bases between. The CDR3 bases are TGTGCCAGCAGCCCCGCCGCAGGGGCCGGTACTGAAGCTTTCTTT. Translated: CASSPAAGAGTEAFF.

This clonotype was picked up one time. This could be a read error, since a much larger clone is one nucleotide away. The rearrangement links TRBV6-1 to TRBJ2-7; possible D gene TRBD2, 5 bases. The CDR3 sequence is 14 residues long. Germline V gene lookup returns CDR1 MNHNS and CDR2 SASEGT. CDR3 bases: TGTGCCAGCAGTGAACGAGGGCCCACCTACGGGCAGTACTTC. Its protein product is CASSERGPTYGQYF.

The table lists this clonotype with a few counts. The rearrangement joins TRBV4-2 to TRBJ1-2, with D unresolved. CDR3 size: 14 residues. V lost 2 bases and J lost 6, with 13 bases in between. Germline V CDR1 and CDR2: LGHNA, YNFKEQ. The CDR3 DNA is TGTGCCAGCAGCCAACGAACGTCCGGGGATGGCTACACCTTC. It encodes CASSQRTSGDGYTF.

The sample holds many counts of this clonotype. J is TRBJ2-3 and V is TRBV4-3, with D possibly TRBD1 on 6 matching bases. CDR3 size: 17 residues. Trimming stripped 1 base from V and 3 bases from J, with 17 bases between. CDR1 is LGHNA and CDR2 is YSLEER in the germline V gene. CDR3 sequence (DNA): TGCGCCAGCAGCCAAGGGGGGCAGGGACAATTGACAGATACGCAGTATTTT. Residues: CASSQGGQGQLTDTQYF.

This clonotype was found many times. This chain uses TRBV4-3 with TRBJ2-1, with unresolved D. The V end was cut by 0 bases, the J end by 3 bases, with 9 bases between. Germline CDR1 reads LGHNA; CDR2 reads YSLEER. The CDR3 has 15 residues. The CDR3, as DNA: TGCGCCAGCAGCCAAGATGCCCTACTCTACAATGAGCAGTTCTTC. Translation gives CASSQDALLYNEQFF.

This clonotype was observed many times. The V and J genes are TRBV24-1 and TRBJ2-1; 7 bases are shared with TRBD1. V lost 4 bases and J lost 2; bases outside the gene matches: 7. The germline gives CDR1 KGHDR, CDR2 SFDVKD. The length of the CDR3 is 16 residues. The CDR3 reads CATSDIPTGAYNEQFF. The CDR3 DNA is TGTGCCACCAGTGACATCCCCACAGGGGCCTACAATGAGCAGTTCTTC.

The J gene is TRBJ1-1, the V gene TRBV7-6; possibly TRBD1 for D (5 bases). The length of the CDR3 is 15 residues. V shed 5 bases and J shed 1 base, with 14 bases lying between them. From germline, CDR1 is SGHVS and CDR2 FNYEAQ. The CDR3 coding sequence is TGTGCCAGCAGCCATAACCAGGGCCGGAACACTGAAGCTTTCTTT. Residues: CASSHNQGRNTEAFF.

This clonotype was picked up many times. This CDR3 is CASSLSAGQYEQYF. CDR3 DNA: TGTGCCAGCAGCTTATCGGCAGGGCAATACGAGCAGTACTTC. The rearrangement joins TRBV11-2 to TRBJ2-7; perhaps TRBD1 as D (5 bases). CDR1 and CDR2 from the germline V gene are SGHAT and FQNNGV. V dropped 2 bases and J dropped 4 bases, with 12 bases sitting between them. The CDR3 runs to 14 residues.

This clonotype was counted many times. The chain carries TRBV29-1 and TRBJ2-7; 10 positions agree with TRBD1. The length of the CDR3 is 13 residues. Looked up from germline, CDR1 is SQVTM and CDR2 is ANQGSEA. J was trimmed by 4 bases and V by 1 base; bases with no gene match: 1. DNA of the CDR3: TGCAGCGTTGAAGTGGGACAGGGGTACGAGCAGTACTTC. Translated: CSVEVGQGYEQYF.

A remark on this clonotype: This sequence may be a read error, since a much larger clone differs from it by one base. The DNA for the CDR3 is TGTGCCAGTAGTATAGAGGACGGGCAAGGGCCCCAGCATTTT. This translates into CASSIEDGQGPQHF. The J gene is TRBJ1-5, the V gene TRBV19; D gene uncertain. This CDR3 region has 14 residues. The V gene's germline CDR1 is LNHDA and CDR2 SQIVND (reference sequence). Trimming took 0 bases from V and 9 from J, leaving 12 bases between them.

This clonotype was counted ten times or more. The rearrangement links TRBV10-3 to TRBJ2-7; the match to TRBD1 covers 7 bases. From germline, CDR1 is ENHRY and CDR2 SYGVKD. The CDR3 is 12 amino acids. Trimming removed 10 bases from V and 6 bases from J; junction bases left unmatched: 9. The CDR3 spells CASRDSPSEQYF. The DNA of the CDR3 is TGTGCCAGCCGGGACAGCCCCTCCGAGCAGTACTTC.

This clonotype occurred many times. The rearrangement links TRBV18 to TRBJ1-1, with D uncertain. Looked up from germline, CDR1 is KGHSH and CDR2 is LQKENI. This CDR3 is 14 amino acids long. The germline V and J ends were trimmed by 3 bases and 6 bases, with 14 bases remaining between them. The CDR3 protein is CASSPTGSGAEAFF. Here the CDR3 DNA reads TGTGCCAGCTCACCTACCGGGTCCGGCGCTGAAGCTTTCTTT.

This clonotype was counted many times. The V gene is TRBV4-3, the J gene TRBJ2-3; 12 bases line up with TRBD2. V trimming: 0 bases; J trimming: 3 bases; junction bases outside the gene matches: 1. The CDR3 sequence is 16 residues long. Germline V CDR1 and CDR2: LGHNA, YSLEER. The CDR3 sequence is CASSQELAGGTDTQYF. CDR3 coding DNA: TGCGCCAGCAGCCAAGAACTAGCGGGGGGTACAGATACGCAGTATTTT.

The rearrangement uses TRBV4-1 and TRBJ1-2; D is uncertain. V was trimmed by 0 bases and J by 0 bases, leaving 17 bases between them. This CDR3 is 18 amino acids long. CDR1 and CDR2 from the germline V gene are MGHRA and YSYEKL. The CDR3 loop is CASSQEPAVGYANYGYTF. CDR3 in DNA: TGCGCCAGCAGCCAAGAACCCGCGGTAGGGTACGCTAACTATGGCTACACCTTC.